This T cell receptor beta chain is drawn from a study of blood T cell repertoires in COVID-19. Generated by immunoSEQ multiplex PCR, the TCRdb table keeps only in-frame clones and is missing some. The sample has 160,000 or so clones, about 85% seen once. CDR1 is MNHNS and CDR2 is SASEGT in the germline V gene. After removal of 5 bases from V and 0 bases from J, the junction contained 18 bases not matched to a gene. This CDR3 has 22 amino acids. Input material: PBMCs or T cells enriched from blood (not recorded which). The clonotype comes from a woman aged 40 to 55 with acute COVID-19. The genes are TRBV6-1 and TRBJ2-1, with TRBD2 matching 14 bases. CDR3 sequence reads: CASSKGGTGLAGDGSSYNEQFF. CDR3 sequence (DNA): TGTGCCAGCAGTAAAGGGGGCACGGGACTAGCGGGAGATGGCAGCTCCTACAATGAGCAGTTCTTC.